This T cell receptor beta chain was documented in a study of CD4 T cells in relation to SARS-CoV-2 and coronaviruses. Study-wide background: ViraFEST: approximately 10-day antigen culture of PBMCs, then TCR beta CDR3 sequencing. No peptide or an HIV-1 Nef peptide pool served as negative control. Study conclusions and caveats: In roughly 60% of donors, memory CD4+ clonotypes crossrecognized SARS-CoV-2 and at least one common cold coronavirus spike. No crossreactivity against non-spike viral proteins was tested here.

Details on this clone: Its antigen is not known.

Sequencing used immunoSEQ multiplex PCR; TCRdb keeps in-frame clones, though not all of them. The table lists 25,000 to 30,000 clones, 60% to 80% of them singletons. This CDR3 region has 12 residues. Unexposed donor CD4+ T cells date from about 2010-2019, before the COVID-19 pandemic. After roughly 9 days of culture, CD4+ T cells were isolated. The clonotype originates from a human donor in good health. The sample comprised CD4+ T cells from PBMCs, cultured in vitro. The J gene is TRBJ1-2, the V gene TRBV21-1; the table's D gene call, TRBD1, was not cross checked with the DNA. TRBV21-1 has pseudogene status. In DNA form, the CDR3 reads TGTGCCAGCAGCTCAGGGGCTCCTGGCTACACCTTC. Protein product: CASSSGAPGYTF.